This paragraph reports one T cell receptor (beta chain). Its cognate antigen has yet to be identified. Base qualities are missing; no much larger clone stands one base away. The donors belonged to the validation cohort of over a hundred subjects, which was separate from the roughly 700-subject first cohort. The source of the sample is a study of cytomegalovirus exposure and HLA in healthy donors (dated by TCRdb to the late 2010s). Regarding the complete study: According to a later analysis, one platform produced both the roughly 130 validation repertoires and the approximately 670 repertoires of the first cohort. The study aimed to test whether signatures of past pathogen exposure could be identified by cataloging public T cell receptors. The study combined high-throughput TCR immunosequencing, statistical association of individual TCRs with disease status, and machine learning to predict cytomegalovirus infection status. Along with the approximately 700-subject first cohort, a separate validation cohort of roughly 110 different subjects was used. Overall results and qualifications from the work: A total of about 150 TCR beta chains were listed by the study as associated with cytomegalovirus. Across donors, most TCR sequences were observed very rarely, whereas some public TCRs were present in many individuals. In vitro tests confirmed that a few of the cytomegalovirus-associated TCR beta chains recognize cytomegalovirus antigens. The classifier was reported to diagnose cytomegalovirus status with high specificity and sensitivity in both the original and validation cohorts. Subsequent analysis determined that TCRs grouped into clusters in the first cohort also showed a tendency toward co-occurrence across the 120 validation repertoires, and 94% of cluster scores exceeded 0. All 120 or so repertoires were used to score co-occurrence in the validation cohort in a later analysis, because that analysis had no HLA typing for the cohort. It was suggested by the authors that the approach could potentially be generalized to other disease states and immunological phenotypes.

The CDR3 measures 14 amino acids from cysteine to phenylalanine. Only the CDR3 part of the read is kept: 42 bases, read in frame from the first base. CDR1 SGHAT and CDR2 FQNNGV are derived from the germline V gene. V was cut back by 4 bases and J by 2 bases, leaving a gap of 12 bases between them. Library preparation used the immunoSEQ multiplex PCR assay. Processing in the source paper ran as follows. A statistical classification framework was built to diagnose cytomegalovirus status from the catalog of TCR beta chain sequences. The immuneACCESS repertoire file appears here via TCRdb, limited to in-frame rearrangements. These files lack a portion of the clones; in checked studies, under half of the deficit traces to unresolved V genes, and the cause of the others is not known. V and J calls and clone size are copied from that table; D and trimming were computed from the DNA. Recorded for this sample are tens of thousands of clones; approximately 91% of them occurred a single time. The ten largest clones capture 2% to 2.5% of the sample.

Recombination linked TRBV11-2 to TRBJ2-7; the best D guess is TRBD2, with 6 bases matching. The sample consisted of PBMCs. The origin of this receptor is a man younger than 45 in good health and CMV-seronegative. The CDR3 region has the sequence CASSSHSGTYEQYF. DNA sequence: TGTGCCAGCAGCTCCCATAGCGGCACCTACGAGCAGTACTTC. With all but the CDR3 taken from the reference TRBV11-2 and TRBJ2-7 genes, the full variable domain is: EAGVAQSPRYKIIEKRQSVAFWCNPISGHATLYWYQQILGQGPKLLIQFQNNGVVDDSQLPKDRFSAERLKGVDSTLKIQPAKLEDSAVYLCASSSHSGTYEQYFGPGTRLTVT.